This T cell receptor beta chain is drawn from a study of cytomegalovirus exposure and HLA in healthy donors. For the study at large: Counted in an early data release were roughly 87 million unique TCRs from HLA-typed donors. Researchers found that less than 90% of under 450 genotyped donors fell within the Caucasian-associated ancestry cluster. Study results and caveats: In a later analysis, DRB1 alleles had the most associated TCRs; HLA-C alleles the fewest. In an earlier analysis, in around 590 donors, most V segments appeared productive either ~90% or ~30% of the time.

PCR involved 60 Vbeta and 13 Jbeta primers. Method: immunoSEQ multiplex PCR; TCRdb's copy keeps in-frame clones and lacks some. This sample has under 200,000 clones, with roughly 80% found just once. Comments on this clone: Its antigen is undetermined.

Trimming removed 5 bases from V and 0 bases from J, with 11 bases in between. Germline V gene data show CDR1 as KGHSH and CDR2 as LQKENI. The CDR3 runs 15 residues. Source material: PBMCs. The sequence came from a man between 50 and 59 years old in good health and CMV-seronegative. The V call is TRBV18, the J call TRBJ2-1; the D gene is possibly TRBD2 (5 bases). This CDR3 is CASSGLLSSYNEQFF. In nucleotides, the CDR3 is TGTGCCAGCTCAGGACTCCTGAGCTCCTACAATGAGCAGTTCTTC.